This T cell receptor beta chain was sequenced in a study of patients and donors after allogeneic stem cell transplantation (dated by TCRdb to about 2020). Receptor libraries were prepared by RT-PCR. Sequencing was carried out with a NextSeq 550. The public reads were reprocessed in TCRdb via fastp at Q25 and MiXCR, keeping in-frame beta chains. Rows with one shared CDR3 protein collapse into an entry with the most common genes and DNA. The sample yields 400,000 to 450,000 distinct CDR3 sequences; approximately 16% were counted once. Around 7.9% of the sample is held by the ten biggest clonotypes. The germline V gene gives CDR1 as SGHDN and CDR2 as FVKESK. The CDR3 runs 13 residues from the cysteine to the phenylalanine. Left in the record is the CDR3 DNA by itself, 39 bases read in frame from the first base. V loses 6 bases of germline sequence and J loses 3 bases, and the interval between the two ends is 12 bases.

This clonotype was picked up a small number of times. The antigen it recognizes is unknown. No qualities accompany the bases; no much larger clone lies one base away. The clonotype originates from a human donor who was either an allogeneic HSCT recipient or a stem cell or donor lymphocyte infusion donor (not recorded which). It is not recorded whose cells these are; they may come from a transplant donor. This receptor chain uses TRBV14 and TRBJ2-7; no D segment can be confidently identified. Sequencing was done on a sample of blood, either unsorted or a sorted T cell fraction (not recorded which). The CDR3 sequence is CASRIAIFYEQYF. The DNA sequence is TGTGCCAGCAGGATAGCCATATTCTACGAGCAGTACTTC. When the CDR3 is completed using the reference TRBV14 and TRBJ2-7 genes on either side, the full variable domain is EAGVTQFPSHSVIEKGQTVTLRCDPISGHDNLYWYRRVMGKEIKFLLHFVKESKQDESGMPNNRFLAERTGGTYSTLKVQPAELEDSGVYFCASRIAIFYEQYFGPGTRLTVT.